This T cell receptor beta chain derives from a study of blood T cell repertoires in COVID-19. About the research overall: Sources were T cells, B-cell-depleted T cells, or PBMCs; the material itself was cDNA or gDNA.

Germline CDR1 reads MNHEY; CDR2 reads SVGAGI. The CDR3 is 15 amino acids. Deletions cut 6 bases from V and 0 bases from J, with 9 bases between. Per the authors' pipeline: Amplifying reference gene primers gave estimates of nucleated cell counts. Produced via immunoSEQ multiplex PCR; TCRdb's table is partial and in-frame only. The D gene and trimming were derived from the DNA, and the V and J assignments and clone size from that table. The sample has fewer than 250,000 clones, approximately 81% seen once. This sequence was found in a woman of 80 years or more with COVID-19, enrolled during active disease. V is TRBV6-5 and J is TRBJ2-6; D not resolved. The sequenced material came from peripheral blood. The CDR3: CASSPMSSGANVLTF. The DNA for the CDR3 is TGTGCCAGCAGCCCCATGAGCTCTGGGGCCAACGTCCTGACTTTC.